This T cell receptor (beta chain) came from a study of T cell repertoires in cytomegalovirus infection. In the study overall: Evidence of both CMV infection and a matching HLA type came from public TCR beta signatures. Findings and caveats of the study: It was HLA-C-restricted CMV-specific TCR beta clonotypes that dominated the response ex vivo. Carriage of CMV together with the relevant HLA was identifiable through cumulative public TCR beta family frequency.

The V end was cut by 0 bases, the J end by 8 bases, with 11 bases between. The CDR3 is 14 residues long. TCRdb redid the calling of the reads with MiXCR, one entry per CDR3 protein. There are roughly 320,000 distinct CDR3 sequences in the sample; about 8.8% occur only once, and approximately 2.4% lies in the top ten. This clonotype has at least ten counts. Its matching antigen is unknown. The TCR was taken from a human donor in good health (CMV status not recorded). Some clones in this sample may be carry-over from other donors' samples. The rearrangement uses TRBV12-3 or TRBV12-4 and TRBJ2-1; a possible D gene is TRBD1 (6 bases). The sequenced material came from PBMCs. In nucleotides, the CDR3 is TGTGCCAGCAGTTTAGCGGGGGCCGGAGATGAGCAGTTCTTC. It yields the protein CASSLAGAGDEQFF.